The 9 T cell receptor beta chains below all came from one sample that was sequenced in a study of Graves' ophthalmopathy and Graves' hyperthyroidism. CDR3 regions of TCR beta were amplified from RNA transcripts. Second-round multiplex PCR came after first-round RT-PCR with HTBI primers. Each CDR3 protein is one row after TCRdb ran MiXCR on the multiplex PCR reads. Found here are almost 750,000 distinct CDR3 sequences, 40% of them singletons; the top ten hold less than 55%. The sequenced sample was peripheral blood. The receptors originated from an adult man with Graves' ophthalmopathy.

The chain joins TRBV7-9 to TRBJ2-2; D possibly corresponds to TRBD2 (6 bases). CDR1 is SEHNR, CDR2 FQNEAQ, per germline (reference sequence). The CDR3 is 16 residues long. Between the trimmed V and J ends, which lost 2 bases and 0 bases, there was a span of 10 bases. CDR3 loop: CASSLPSVANTGELFF. In nucleotides, the CDR3 is TGTGCCAGCAGCTTACCTAGCGTCGCGAACACCGGGGAGCTGTTTTTT.

This clonotype was recorded at least ten times. This rearrangement joins TRBV19 to TRBJ2-6; no firm D call. Trimming shortened V by 4 bases and J by 4 bases, and 5 bases separated the two germline ends. The CDR3 spans 13 residues. Germline V CDR1 and CDR2: LNHDA, SQIVND (reference sequence). The CDR3 sequence: CASSSLGANVLTF. CDR3 DNA sequence: TGTGCCAGTAGTAGCCTCGGGGCCAACGTCCTGACTTTC.

At least ten counts were recorded for this clonotype. The rearrangement links TRBV7-8 to TRBJ1-1; the D is unclear. Trimming cost V 8 bases and J 5 bases, with 12 bases left between them. The CDR3 is 12 residues long. Per the germline V gene, CDR1 is SGHVS and CDR2 is FQNEAQ. The CDR3 is CASGKLETEAFF. DNA for the CDR3: TGTGCCAGCGGGAAGCTGGAAACTGAAGCTTTCTTT. Full variable domain (rest looked up from reference TRBV7-8 and TRBJ1-1): GAGVSQSPRYKVAKRGQDVALRCDPISGHVSLFWYQQALGQGPEFLTYFQNEAQLDKSGLPSDRFFAERPEGSVSTLKIQRTQQEDSAVYLCASGKLETEAFFGQGTRLTVV.

The J gene is TRBJ2-3, the V gene TRBV29-1, with TRBD1 matching 7 bases. J gave up 4 bases and V 6 bases, and 4 bases lay outside the gene matches. The CDR3 loop spans 12 amino acids. Per germline, CDR1 SQVTM and CDR2 ANQGSEA. In DNA, the CDR3 is TGCAGCGTCGACAGGGAACCAGATACGCAGTATTTT. Translating it yields CSVDREPDTQYF.

The V call is TRBV11-2, the J call TRBJ1-5; TRBD1 aligns across 9 bases. Per germline, CDR1 SGHAT and CDR2 FQNNGV. After removal of 4 bases from V and 5 bases from J, the junction contained 6 bases not matched to a gene. This CDR3 comprises 15 residues. CDR3 in DNA: TGTGCCAGCAGCTGGGGGACAGGGCCCCATCAGCCCCAGCATTTT. This encodes CASSWGTGPHQPQHF.

The chain has TRBV20-1 and TRBJ2-7; D call uncertain. The CDR3 covers 12 residues. Trimming stripped 4 bases from V and 4 bases from J, with 11 bases between. Per the germline V gene, CDR1 is DFQATT and CDR2 is SNEGSKA (reference sequence). CDR3 in amino acids: CSAKESLYEQYF. The CDR3 coding sequence is TGCAGTGCTAAAGAAAGTTTATACGAGCAGTACTTC.

CDR3 DNA: TGTGCCAGCAGCTTAGTATCCGACCAGCCCCAGCATTTT. Its translation is CASSLVSDQPQHF. The chain links TRBV7-2 to TRBJ1-5; no clear D. The germline CDR1 and CDR2 sequences are SGHTA and FQGNSA. The V end lost 1 base, the J end lost 7 bases, and 8 bases lay between the germline ends. This CDR3 has 13 residues.

This clonotype has ten or more counts. This sequence joins TRBV10-3 and TRBJ2-2, with 7 bases that match TRBD2. This CDR3 spans 13 amino acids. The V segment lost 6 bases and the J segment 6 bases; nucleotides outside the gene matches: 4. Germline V gives CDR1 ENHRY, CDR2 SYGVKD. As DNA, the CDR3 is TGTGCCATCAGCCGACGGGAGGCCGGGGAGCTGTTTTTT. This translates into CAISRREAGELFF.

The sample holds a few counts of this clonotype. The chain links TRBV4-1 to TRBJ2-7, with D tentatively TRBD2 (6 bases). CDR1 and CDR2 from the germline V gene are MGHRA and YSYEKL. The germline V and J ends were trimmed by 1 base and 0 bases, with 10 bases remaining between them. The CDR3 runs 15 residues. The CDR3 region has the DNA TGCGCCAGCAGCCAAGTCAGGGACTCCTCCTACGAGCAGTACTTC. Translation gives CASSQVRDSSYEQYF.